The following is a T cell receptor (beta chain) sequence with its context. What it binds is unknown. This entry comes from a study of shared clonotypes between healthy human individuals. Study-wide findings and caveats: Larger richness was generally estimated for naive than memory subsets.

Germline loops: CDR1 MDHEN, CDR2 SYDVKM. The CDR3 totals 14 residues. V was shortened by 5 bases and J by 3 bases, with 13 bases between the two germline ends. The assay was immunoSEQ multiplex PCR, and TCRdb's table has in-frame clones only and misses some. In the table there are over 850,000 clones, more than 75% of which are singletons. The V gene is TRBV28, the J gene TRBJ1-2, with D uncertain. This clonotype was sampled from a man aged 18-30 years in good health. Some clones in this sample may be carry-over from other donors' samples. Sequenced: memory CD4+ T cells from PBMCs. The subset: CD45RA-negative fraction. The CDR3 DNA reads TGTGCCAGCAGTCCCCCCCGGGAGGACTATGGCTACACCTTC. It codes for CASSPPREDYGYTF.